This T cell receptor beta chain was sequenced during a study of blood T cells in healthy people across ages (dated by TCRdb to 2015 to 2017). Background on the whole study: In model experiments, template switching captured roughly one uniquely barcoded TCR beta cDNA molecule for every two T cells. Using deep sequencing normalized with unique cDNA molecular identifiers, the study measured how TCR beta repertoire diversity changes with age. The donors were divided into four age groups: young (average approximately 15 years), middle-aged (over 35), aged (approximately 62) and long-lived (around 80). To avoid experimental bias, donors of different ages were randomly spread across the sequencing lanes. Two additional independent replicas of 1 million unique cDNA reads from the same blood draw were analyzed for two donors (one aged 18 to 30 and one aged 80 or older).

General findings and caveats noted by the study authors: Because donor CMV infection status was unknown, age-related changes in expanded clonotypes were potentially confounded. As age increased, observed TCR beta diversity per million T cells dropped in a roughly linear way, and a significant reduction was already evident by age roughly 36. Observed TCR beta diversity correlated strongly with the percentage of naive T cells measured by flow cytometry. Estimates of total diversity based on one million sequenced T cells were considered lower bounds and underestimates. Compared with the aged group, the long-lived group had more naive CD4+ T cells, fewer expanded clones and increased TCR diversity, suggesting age selection. Bulk unsorted PBMC profiling prevented conclusive comparison of naive and antigen-experienced compartments.

The library was produced with 5' RACE. The sequencer listed for this sample is Illumina HiSeq 2500. A second PCR of about 6 to 11 cycles was performed with a sample-barcoded 5' primer and a J-beta primer mix. A template-switch 5' adaptor carrying 12 random nucleotides introduced a unique molecular identifier onto each TCR beta cDNA molecule. Each sample yielded at least 3 million CDR3-containing paired-end reads. First-strand cDNA synthesis was performed from all RNA using the Mint cDNA synthesis kit, with priming by a TRBC-specific oligonucleotide. After uracil-DNA glycosylase treatment, a first 18-cycle PCR used universal primers M1SS and BC2_uni_R on all cDNA. In the source study's methods: For normalization, 1 million high-quality reads, each with a distinct molecular identifier, were randomly selected from each sample. Instead of being binned into consensus sequences, reads that shared molecular identifiers were thrown out. MiTCR, run with a Q25 quality threshold and the strictest error-elimination algorithm, handled CDR3 identification, clonotype clustering and error correction. A nonparametric unseen species model with Euler transformation was used to estimate a lower bound on total TCR beta diversity. The public reads were reanalyzed by TCRdb: fastp trimming at Q25, MiXCR alignment, in-frame beta chains only. Entries that share a CDR3 protein sequence are merged under the most common genes and DNA. What appears here as the V and J calls and clone size reflects TCRdb's work, not the paper's. The sample profile shows fewer than 700,000 distinct CDR3 sequences; roughly 48% of them were found once. 20% to 25% of the sample rests with the top ten.

From its cysteine to its phenylalanine, the CDR3 spans 15 amino acids. The only DNA kept is the CDR3, 45 bases in frame from the first base. Between the V and J ends, shortened by 3 bases and 5 bases respectively, the junction contains 15 bases. Sequences KGHDR (CDR1) and SFDVKD (CDR2) are obtained from the germline V gene. As concerns this clonotype: Its antigen has not been determined. No per-base quality is available; no much larger clone lies one base away.

The donors were roughly 39 Caucasian individuals from Russia, aged about 6 to 95 years, who were systemically healthy. Each donor gave approximately 9.3 milliliters of peripheral blood, collected into EDTA-treated Vacutainer tubes. Ficoll-Paque density-gradient centrifugation was used to isolate PBMCs, with at least 6.5 million per sample. Total RNA, at least 5 micrograms per sample, was extracted from PBMCs with Trizol reagent. For every donor, flow cytometry on a PBMC aliquot measured the percentage of naive CD45RAhigh/CD27high T cells. The rearranged segments are TRBV24-1 and TRBJ2-5; the D segment cannot be called with confidence. Specimen: blood. The receptor comes from a man older than 75 in good health. For the CDR3, the sequence is CATSDRSPLEETQYF. The nucleotides read TGTGCCACCAGTGATAGATCCCCCTTGGAGGAGACCCAGTACTTC.